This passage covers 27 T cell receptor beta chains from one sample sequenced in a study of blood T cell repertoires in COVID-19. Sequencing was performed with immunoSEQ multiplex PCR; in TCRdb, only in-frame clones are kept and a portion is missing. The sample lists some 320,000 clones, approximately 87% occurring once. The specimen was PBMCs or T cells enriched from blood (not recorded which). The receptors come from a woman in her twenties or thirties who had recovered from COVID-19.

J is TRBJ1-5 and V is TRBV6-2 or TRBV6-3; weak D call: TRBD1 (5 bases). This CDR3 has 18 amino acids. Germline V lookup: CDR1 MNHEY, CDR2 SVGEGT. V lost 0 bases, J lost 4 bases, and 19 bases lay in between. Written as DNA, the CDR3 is TGTGCCAGCAGTTACTCTAGTGTTATCAGGGATAGGAATCAGCCCCAGCATTTT. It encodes CASSYSSVIRDRNQPQHF.

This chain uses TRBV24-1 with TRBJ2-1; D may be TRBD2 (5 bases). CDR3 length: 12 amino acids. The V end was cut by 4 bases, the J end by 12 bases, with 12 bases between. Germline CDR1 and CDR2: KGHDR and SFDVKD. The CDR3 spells CATSDNGISQFF. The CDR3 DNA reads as TGTGCCACCAGTGACAACGGGATCTCGCAGTTCTTC.

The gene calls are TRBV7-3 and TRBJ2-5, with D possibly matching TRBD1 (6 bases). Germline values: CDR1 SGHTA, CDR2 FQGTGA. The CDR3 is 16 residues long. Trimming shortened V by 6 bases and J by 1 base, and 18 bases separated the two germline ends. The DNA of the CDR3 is TGTGCCAGCAGTTCCGCCCGGGACAACCCCCAAGAGACCCAGTACTTC. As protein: CASSSARDNPQETQYF.

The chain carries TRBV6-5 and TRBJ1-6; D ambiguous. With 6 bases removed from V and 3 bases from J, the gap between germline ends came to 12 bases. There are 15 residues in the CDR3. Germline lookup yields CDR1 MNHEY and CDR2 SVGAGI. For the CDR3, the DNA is TGTGCCAGCAGCCCCCAGGCAGTCTATAATTCACCCCTCCACTTT. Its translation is CASSPQAVYNSPLHF.

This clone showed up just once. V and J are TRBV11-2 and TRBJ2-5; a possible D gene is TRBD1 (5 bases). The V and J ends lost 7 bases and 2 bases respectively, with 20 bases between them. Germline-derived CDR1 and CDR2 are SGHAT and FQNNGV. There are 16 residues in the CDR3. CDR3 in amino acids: CASTAQGASGQETQYF. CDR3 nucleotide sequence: TGTGCCAGCACCGCCCAAGGGGCAAGTGGACAAGAGACCCAGTACTTC.

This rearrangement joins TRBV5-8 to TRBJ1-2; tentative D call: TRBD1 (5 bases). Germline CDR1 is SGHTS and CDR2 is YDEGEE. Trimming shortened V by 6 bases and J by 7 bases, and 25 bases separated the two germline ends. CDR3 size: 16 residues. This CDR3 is CASNPPRTRGISGYTF. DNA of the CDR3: TGTGCCAGCAATCCTCCCAGGACAAGGGGTATAAGTGGCTACACCTTC.

The CDR3 region has the DNA TGTGCCAGCAGTGCTGGGTGGGACAGGGTCTCTGGGGCCAACGTCCTGACTTTC. It specifies CASSAGWDRVSGANVLTF. The chain carries TRBV6-4 and TRBJ2-6; TRBD1 matches 9 bases. Germline V gene sequence: CDR1 MRHNA, CDR2 SNTAGT. The CDR3 sequence is 18 residues long. V dropped 4 bases and J dropped 0; count of bases not matched to a gene: 7.

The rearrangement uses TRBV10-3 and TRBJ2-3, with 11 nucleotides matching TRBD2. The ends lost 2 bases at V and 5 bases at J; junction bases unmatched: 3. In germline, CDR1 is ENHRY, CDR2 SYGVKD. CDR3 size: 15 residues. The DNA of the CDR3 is TGTGCCATCAGTGAGCCCGGGACTAGCGGAGATACGCAGTATTTT. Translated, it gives CAISEPGTSGDTQYF.

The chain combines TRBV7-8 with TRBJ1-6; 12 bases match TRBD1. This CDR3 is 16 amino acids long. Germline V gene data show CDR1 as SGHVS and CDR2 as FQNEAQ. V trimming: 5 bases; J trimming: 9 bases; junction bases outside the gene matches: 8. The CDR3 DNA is TGTGCCAGCAGCCCCACCCGGGACAGGGGGCCTTCACCCCTCCACTTT. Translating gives CASSPTRDRGPSPLHF.

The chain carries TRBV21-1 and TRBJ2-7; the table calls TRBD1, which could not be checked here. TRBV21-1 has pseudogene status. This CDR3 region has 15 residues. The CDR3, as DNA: TGTGCCAGCATCTCGCCGGGGGACAGGGCCCACGAGCAGTACTTC. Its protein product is CASISPGDRAHEQYF.

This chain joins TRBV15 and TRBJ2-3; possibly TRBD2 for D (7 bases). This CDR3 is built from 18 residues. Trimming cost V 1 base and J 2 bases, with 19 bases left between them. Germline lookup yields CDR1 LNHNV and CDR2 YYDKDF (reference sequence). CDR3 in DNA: TGTGCCACCAGCAGAGTTGAGGGGGGGGCCCCTTCCACAGATACGCAGTATTTT. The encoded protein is CATSRVEGGAPSTDTQYF. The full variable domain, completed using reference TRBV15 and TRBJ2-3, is DAMVIQNPRYQVTQFGKPVTLSCSQTLNHNVMYWYQQKSSQAPKLLFHYYDKDFNNEADTPDNFQSRRPNTSFCFLDIRSPGLGDTAMYLCATSRVEGGAPSTDTQYFGPGTRLTVL.

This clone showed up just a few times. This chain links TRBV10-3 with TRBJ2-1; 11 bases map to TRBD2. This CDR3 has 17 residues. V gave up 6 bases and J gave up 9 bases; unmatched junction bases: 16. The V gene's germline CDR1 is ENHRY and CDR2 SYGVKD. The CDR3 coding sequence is TGTGCCATCAGCCCGACTAGCGGGGATGATAGGAATGGTGAGCAGTTCTTC. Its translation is CAISPTSGDDRNGEQFF.

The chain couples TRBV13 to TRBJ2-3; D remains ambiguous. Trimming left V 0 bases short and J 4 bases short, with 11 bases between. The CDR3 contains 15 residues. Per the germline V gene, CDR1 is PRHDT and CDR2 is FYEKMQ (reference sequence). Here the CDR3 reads CASSLGALGSDTQYF. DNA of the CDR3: TGTGCCAGCAGCTTAGGCGCCCTAGGCTCAGATACGCAGTATTTT.

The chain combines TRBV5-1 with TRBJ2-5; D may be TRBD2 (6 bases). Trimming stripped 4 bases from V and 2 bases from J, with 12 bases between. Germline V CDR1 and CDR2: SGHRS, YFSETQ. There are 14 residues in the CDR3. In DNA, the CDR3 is TGCGCCAGCAGCCAAGGGACTTCACAAGAGACCCAGTACTTC. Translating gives CASSQGTSQETQYF.

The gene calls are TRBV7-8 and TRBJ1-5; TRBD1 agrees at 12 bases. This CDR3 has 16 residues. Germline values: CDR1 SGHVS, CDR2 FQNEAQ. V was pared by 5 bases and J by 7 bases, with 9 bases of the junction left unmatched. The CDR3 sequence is CASSPGDRGRGQPQHF. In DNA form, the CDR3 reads TGTGCCAGCAGCCCCGGGGACAGGGGGCGCGGACAGCCCCAGCATTTT.

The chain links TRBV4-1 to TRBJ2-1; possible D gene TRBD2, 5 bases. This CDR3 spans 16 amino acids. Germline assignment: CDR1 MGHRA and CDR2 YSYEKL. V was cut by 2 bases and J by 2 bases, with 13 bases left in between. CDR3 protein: CASSQSTGSAYNEQFF. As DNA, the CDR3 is TGCGCCAGCAGCCAATCCACGGGGAGCGCCTACAATGAGCAGTTCTTC.

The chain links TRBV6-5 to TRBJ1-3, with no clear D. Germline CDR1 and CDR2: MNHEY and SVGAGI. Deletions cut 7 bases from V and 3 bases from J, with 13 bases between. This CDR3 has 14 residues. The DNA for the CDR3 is TGTGCCAGCATGAGAGGGCCTGATGGAAACACCATATATTTT. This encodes CASMRGPDGNTIYF.

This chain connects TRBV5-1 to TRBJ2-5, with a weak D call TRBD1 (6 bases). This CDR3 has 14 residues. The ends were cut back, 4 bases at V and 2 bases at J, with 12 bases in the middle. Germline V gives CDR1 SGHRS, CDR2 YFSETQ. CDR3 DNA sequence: TGCGCCAGCAGCCTCAGGGGCTATCAAGAGACCCAGTACTTC. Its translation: CASSLRGYQETQYF.

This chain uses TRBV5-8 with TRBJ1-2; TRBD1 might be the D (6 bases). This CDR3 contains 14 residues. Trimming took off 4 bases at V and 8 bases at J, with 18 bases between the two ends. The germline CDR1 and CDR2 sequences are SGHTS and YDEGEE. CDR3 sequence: CASSPGAGLPGYTF. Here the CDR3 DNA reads TGTGCCAGCAGCCCAGGGGCGGGCCTCCCGGGCTACACCTTC.

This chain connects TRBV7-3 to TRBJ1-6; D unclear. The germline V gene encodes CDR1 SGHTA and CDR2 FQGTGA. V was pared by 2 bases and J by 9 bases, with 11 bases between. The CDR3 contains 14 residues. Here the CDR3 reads CASSLEGTGSPLHF. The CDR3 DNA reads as TGTGCCAGCAGCTTAGAGGGTACGGGTTCACCCCTCCACTTT.

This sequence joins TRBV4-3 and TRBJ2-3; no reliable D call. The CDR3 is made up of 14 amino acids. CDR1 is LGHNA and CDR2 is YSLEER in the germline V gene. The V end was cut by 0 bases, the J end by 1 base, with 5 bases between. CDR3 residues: CASSQDTRTDTQYF. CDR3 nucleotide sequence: TGCGCCAGCAGCCAAGACACTCGCACAGATACGCAGTATTTT.

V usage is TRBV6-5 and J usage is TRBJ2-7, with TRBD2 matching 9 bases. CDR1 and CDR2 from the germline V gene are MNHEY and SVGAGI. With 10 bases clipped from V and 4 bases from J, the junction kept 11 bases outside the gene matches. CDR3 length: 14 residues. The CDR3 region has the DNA TGTGCCACCTTCTTGGCGGGGGGGCTGTACGAGCAGTACTTC. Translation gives CATFLAGGLYEQYF.

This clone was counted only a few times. In DNA form, the CDR3 reads TGTGCCTGGAGCCCTACAGGGTACACTGAAGCTTTCTTT. It specifies CAWSPTGYTEAFF. The V call is TRBV30, the J call TRBJ1-1, with D perhaps matching TRBD1 (6 bases). This CDR3 is 13 amino acids long. Trimming removed 3 bases from V and 3 bases from J, with 11 bases in between. Germline CDR1 GTSNPN, CDR2 SVGIG (reference sequence).

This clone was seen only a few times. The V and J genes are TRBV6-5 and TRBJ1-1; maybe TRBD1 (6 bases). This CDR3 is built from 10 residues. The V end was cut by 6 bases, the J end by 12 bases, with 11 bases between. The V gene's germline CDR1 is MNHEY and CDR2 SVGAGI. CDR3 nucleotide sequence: TGTGCCAGCAGGGACAGCGCACCTTTCTTT. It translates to CASRDSAPFF.

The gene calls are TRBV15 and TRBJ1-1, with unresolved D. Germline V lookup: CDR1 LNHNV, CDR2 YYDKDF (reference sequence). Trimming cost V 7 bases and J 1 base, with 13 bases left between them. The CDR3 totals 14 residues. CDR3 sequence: CATTPRGKNTEAFF. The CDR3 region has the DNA TGTGCCACCACCCCCCGGGGTAAGAACACTGAAGCTTTCTTT.

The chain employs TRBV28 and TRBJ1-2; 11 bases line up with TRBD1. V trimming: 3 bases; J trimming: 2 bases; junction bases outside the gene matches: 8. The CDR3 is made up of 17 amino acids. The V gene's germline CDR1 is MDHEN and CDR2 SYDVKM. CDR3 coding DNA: TGTGCCAGCAGTTTCGGGACAGGGGGATTGGCCAACTATGGCTACACCTTC. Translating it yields CASSFGTGGLANYGYTF.

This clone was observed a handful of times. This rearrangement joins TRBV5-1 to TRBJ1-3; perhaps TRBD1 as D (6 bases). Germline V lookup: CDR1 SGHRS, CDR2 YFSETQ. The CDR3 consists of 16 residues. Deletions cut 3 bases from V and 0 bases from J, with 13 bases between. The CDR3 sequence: CASSSVTGPSGNTIYF. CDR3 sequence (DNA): TGCGCCAGCAGCTCCGTGACAGGCCCCTCTGGAAACACCATATATTTT.